Listed here is a single T cell receptor beta chain. This record belongs to a study of blood T cells in healthy people across ages. The authors ran a second PCR of roughly 6 to 12 cycles using a sample-barcoded 5' primer and a J-beta primer mix. One entry per CDR3 protein, called by TCRdb with MiXCR from the 5' RACE reads. The data hold under 800,000 distinct CDR3 sequences, with 20% to 25% observed a single time. The sequenced sample was blood. This clonotype was obtained from a man between 65 and 80 years old in good health.

CDR3 region: CASSGQGPEAFF. CDR3 sequence (DNA): TGTGCCAGTAGTGGACAGGGGCCTGAAGCTTTCTTT. The chain recombines TRBV19 with TRBJ1-1; TRBD1 matches 9 bases. The CDR3 consists of 12 residues. Losses at the gene ends were 5 bases for V and 6 bases for J; bases not matched to a gene: 1. CDR1 and CDR2 from the germline V gene are LNHDA and SQIVND (reference sequence). Full variable domain (missing parts from reference TRBV19 and TRBJ1-1): DGGITQSPKYLFRKEGQNVTLSCEQNLNHDAMYWYRQDPGQGLRLIYYSQIVNDFQKGDIAEGYSVSREKKESFPLTVTSAQKNPTAFYLCASSGQGPEAFFGQGTRLTVV.